This record looks at one TCR beta chain sequence and its context. Its matching antigen is unknown. The source of the sample is a study of OX40 agonist ivuxolimab in advanced cancers. Study information: Of the participants, under 50% had some prior anti-PD-1, anti-PD-L1 or anti-CTLA-4 therapy, which was allowed.

Libraries were prepared by immunoSEQ multiplex PCR; TCRdb keeps only in-frame clonotypes and omits some of them. The data contain about 18,000 clones, just over 70% of them singletons. Study results and caveats: Several nonresponders also turned out to have low normalized T-cell clonal expansion. Individuals who were partial responders at 0.1-3.0 mg/kg had clonal expansion that ranked among the lowest.

Germline-derived CDR1 and CDR2 are MNHEY and SMNVEV (reference sequence). The CDR3 totals 14 residues. V lost 6 bases and J 3 bases, leaving 15 bases between the germline ends. Sequencing was performed on CD4+ or CD8+ T cells sorted from blood, taken in a trial of the OX40 agonist ivuxolimab. This clonotype was obtained from an adult with an advanced solid tumor such as melanoma, head and neck, liver or kidney cancer. The J gene is TRBJ2-7, the V gene TRBV27; perhaps TRBD1 as D (6 bases). The DNA of the CDR3 is TGTGCCAGCAGCCAATACAGGGTCAGCTACGAGCAGTACTTC. As protein: CASSQYRVSYEQYF.